This T cell receptor (beta chain) was obtained from a study of cytomegalovirus exposure and HLA in healthy donors. Whole-study context: Drawn from HLA-typed donors, tens of millions of unique TCRs were held in an early data release. General study points: While the bulk of TCR sequences proved rare, some public TCRs turned up in many donors. Later work showed greater clonal expansion in HLA-associated TCR beta chains than in equally common others. According to an earlier analysis, most TCR beta V segments yielded productive rearrangements about 90% or about 30% of the time.

The CDR3 covers 17 residues. In the PCR, 60 Vbeta and 13 Jbeta primers were used. TCRdb's copy holds only in-frame clones and misses some; the assay was immunoSEQ multiplex PCR. Of about 160,000 clones in the sample, 75% to 85% were seen once. As concerns this clone: Its antigen is undetermined.

The V and J genes are TRBV21-1 and TRBJ1-5. TRBV21-1 represents a pseudogene. The material sequenced was PBMCs. The receptor comes from a human donor in good health. CDR3 sequence (DNA): TGTGCCAGCGTTGAGCCAACCAATTTATGCAGCAATCAGCCCCAGCATTTT. This sequence encodes CASVEPTNLCSNQPQHF.